This TCR beta chain was observed in a study of OX40 agonist ivuxolimab in advanced cancers. Profiling relied on immunoSEQ multiplex PCR, and the TCRdb table lists in-frame clones only, not all of them. The data contain 50,000 to 65,000 clones, 75% to 95% of them singletons. The receptor was isolated from an adult with an advanced solid tumor such as melanoma, head and neck, liver or kidney cancer. Sequencing was performed on CD4+ or CD8+ T cells sorted from blood, taken in a trial of the OX40 agonist ivuxolimab.

The CDR3 DNA follows: TGCGCCAGCAGCCAAGAGGGTGGGCTAGCGGGTGGATCAGGAAATGAGCAGTTCTTC. Translated: CASSQEGGLAGGSGNEQFF. This chain uses TRBV4-3 with TRBJ2-1; TRBD2 agrees at 8 bases. J was trimmed by 7 bases and V by 0 bases; bases with no gene match: 17. This CDR3 contains 19 residues. The germline gives CDR1 LGHNA, CDR2 YSLEER.